These 24 T cell receptor beta chains came from one sample sequenced in a study of blood T cell repertoires in COVID-19. Only in-frame clones appear in the TCRdb table, and some are missing; sequencing was by immunoSEQ multiplex PCR. The table shows about 270,000 clones, with approximately 83% occurring only once. Material: peripheral blood. The receptors derive from a woman in her seventies with acute or convalescent COVID-19.

The chain combines TRBV3-1 (or the pseudogene TRBV3-2) with TRBJ1-1; TRBD1 might be the D (6 bases). Trimming pared 4 bases from V and 7 bases from J, leaving 16 bases between. This CDR3 region has 14 residues. The germline gives CDR1 LGHDT, CDR2 YNNKEL (reference sequence). The chain's CDR3 is CASSPGGGRGEAFF. The CDR3 DNA follows: TGTGCCAGCAGCCCAGGTGGGGGCCGAGGTGAAGCTTTCTTT.

This clone appeared a few times. The chain has TRBV4-1 and TRBJ2-7; the D gene is possibly TRBD2 (5 bases). V dropped 4 bases and J dropped 2 bases, with 12 bases sitting between them. Per the germline V gene, CDR1 is MGHRA and CDR2 is YSYEKL. The CDR3 runs 14 residues. DNA of the CDR3: TGCGCCAGCAGCCCGAGGGCAGAGCCCTACGAGCAGTACTTC. This encodes CASSPRAEPYEQYF.

This chain uses TRBV19 with TRBJ2-1; D may be TRBD1 (7 bases). CDR3 size: 14 residues. Per the germline V gene, CDR1 is LNHDA and CDR2 is SQIVND (reference sequence). V lost 2 bases, J lost 12 bases, and 17 bases lay in between. CDR3 DNA sequence: TGTGCCAGTAGTATATCGGGGGACAGCTTATTGCAGTTCTTC. It codes for CASSISGDSLLQFF.

The chain links TRBV5-5 to TRBJ2-3, with TRBD1 identical over 7 bases. V gave up 6 bases and J gave up 0 bases; unmatched junction bases: 7. In germline, CDR1 is SGHKS, CDR2 YYEKEE (reference sequence). The CDR3 extends over 15 amino acids. CDR3 in amino acids: CASIRTGPSTDTQYF. In nucleotides, the CDR3 is TGTGCCAGCATCCGGACAGGCCCAAGCACAGATACGCAGTATTTT.

CDR3 loop: CSASKDRSFRDYTF. The CDR3 DNA is TGCAGTGCTAGTAAAGACCGCTCCTTTCGGGACTACACCTTC. This rearrangement joins TRBV20-1 to TRBJ1-2; D is undetermined. Germline V CDR1 and CDR2: DFQATT, SNEGSKA (reference sequence). The V and J ends lost 3 bases and 10 bases respectively, with 21 bases between them. This CDR3 has 14 residues.

This clone was observed a handful of times. The chain has TRBV2 and TRBJ1-2, with 9 nucleotides matching TRBD1. The V and J ends lost 1 base and 5 bases, in that order; junction bases with no gene match: 11. This CDR3 is built from 17 residues. The germline V gene encodes CDR1 SNHLY and CDR2 FYNNEI. CDR3 sequence reads: CASSEGGTGLLLYGYTF. CDR3 in DNA: TGTGCCAGCAGTGAAGGGGGGACAGGGCTCCTTTTATATGGCTACACCTTC.

The chain joins TRBV7-9 to TRBJ2-7; 7 nucleotides match TRBD1. The CDR3 extends over 12 amino acids. Germline V gene sequence: CDR1 SEHNR, CDR2 FQNEAQ (reference sequence). V dropped 8 bases and J dropped 5; count of bases not matched to a gene: 6. This CDR3 is CASALGGHEQYF. CDR3 nucleotide sequence: TGTGCCAGCGCTCTAGGGGGCCACGAGCAGTACTTC. Full variable domain (outside the CDR3, taken from reference TRBV7-9 and TRBJ2-7): DTGVSQNPRHKITKRGQNVTFRCDPISEHNRLYWYRQTLGQGPEFLTYFQNEAQLEKSRLLSDRFSAERPKGSFSTLEIQRTEQGDSAMYLCASALGGHEQYFGPGTRLTVT.

The rearrangement links TRBV6-5 to TRBJ2-6, with D possibly matching TRBD2 (5 bases). In germline, CDR1 is MNHEY, CDR2 SVGAGI. The CDR3 loop spans 14 amino acids. V lost 8 bases and J lost 0, with 8 bases in between. Here the CDR3 reads CASVGSSGANVLTF. DNA of the CDR3: TGTGCCAGCGTGGGGAGCTCTGGGGCCAACGTCCTGACTTTC.

The V gene is TRBV7-2, the J gene TRBJ2-1; D is possibly TRBD2 (6 bases). This CDR3 has 14 residues. Germline V lookup: CDR1 SGHTA, CDR2 FQGNSA. Trimming shortened V by 5 bases and J by 8 bases, and 16 bases separated the two germline ends. The CDR3 loop reads CASSQRRLGYEQFF. The DNA for the CDR3 is TGTGCCAGCAGCCAGCGCCGACTAGGATATGAGCAGTTCTTC.

Regarding this clone: One junction end does not reproduce the germline sequence, and a read error may be involved. The chain employs TRBV3-1 (or the pseudogene TRBV3-2) and TRBJ1-2; D not certain. CDR1 and CDR2 from the germline V gene are LGHDT and YNNKEL (reference sequence). The CDR3 extends over 13 amino acids. The CDR3 region is CASSPGVGYGHTF. In DNA form, the CDR3 reads TGTGCCAGCAGCCCCGGGGTGGGGTATGGCCACACCTTC.

The chain links TRBV6-2 or TRBV6-3 to TRBJ2-1, with D hard to call. The CDR3 loop spans 14 amino acids. Germline V gives CDR1 MNHEY, CDR2 SVGEGT. V was clipped by 1 base and J by 5 bases, with 9 bases between them. CDR3 sequence: CASSYWADHNEQFF. The CDR3 DNA sequence: TGTGCCAGCAGTTACTGGGCAGATCACAATGAGCAGTTCTTC.

A few counts support this clone. CDR3 residues: CASSSPGGTGELFF. Here the CDR3 DNA reads TGTGCCAGCAGCTCTCCAGGGGGCACCGGGGAGCTGTTTTTT. This chain links TRBV7-3 with TRBJ2-2; 7 nucleotides align to TRBD1. Germline assignment: CDR1 SGHTA and CDR2 FQGTGA. J was trimmed by 4 bases and V by 4 bases; bases with no gene match: 3. The CDR3 runs to 14 residues.

The chain recombines TRBV5-1 with TRBJ2-7, with D possibly being TRBD2 (6 bases). The CDR3 totals 15 residues. V lost 1 base and J lost 3, with 14 bases in between. Germline values: CDR1 SGHRS, CDR2 YFSETQ. CDR3 DNA: TGCGCCAGCAGCTTGTCCCCCGGGACTTACTACGAGCAGTACTTC. Encoded protein: CASSLSPGTYYEQYF.

This rearrangement joins TRBV2 to TRBJ2-4, with 8 bases fitting TRBD1. The J segment lost 1 base and the V segment lost 3 bases, leaving 2 bases of the junction unmatched. In germline, CDR1 is SNHLY, CDR2 FYNNEI. This CDR3 is 15 amino acids long. CDR3 coding DNA: TGTGCCAGCAGTGACAGGGGGCCCGCCAAAAACATTCAGTACTTC. Its translation is CASSDRGPAKNIQYF.

The rearrangement uses TRBV6-5 and TRBJ1-5; D might be TRBD1 (5 bases). This CDR3 has 13 amino acids. Looked up from germline, CDR1 is MNHEY and CDR2 is SVGAGI. V gave up 4 bases and J gave up 9 bases, with 13 bases separating them. The CDR3 loop reads CASSSRGGGPQHF. The CDR3 DNA follows: TGTGCCAGCAGTTCGAGAGGCGGGGGGCCCCAGCATTTT.

This rearrangement joins TRBV6-5 to TRBJ2-5, with D possibly being TRBD1 (5 bases). The CDR3 spans 13 residues. Germline CDR1 is MNHEY and CDR2 is SVGAGI. Trimming stripped 2 bases from V and 7 bases from J, with 11 bases between. CDR3 residues: CASSYRGMTTQYF. The CDR3 DNA is TGTGCCAGCAGTTACAGGGGAATGACGACCCAGTACTTC.

This clone showed up just once. This rearrangement joins TRBV7-9 to TRBJ1-1; 8 bases agree with TRBD1. CDR1 is SEHNR and CDR2 is FQNEAQ in the germline V gene (reference sequence). Trimming at V came to 5 bases and at J to 11 bases, leaving 4 bases not matched to a gene. The CDR3 is made up of 11 amino acids. This CDR3 is CASSADRVAFF. The CDR3 nucleotides are TGTGCCAGCAGCGCGGACAGGGTGGCTTTCTTT.

CDR3 DNA: TGTGCCAGCAGCTTCTCCGCGGCGGGTGGAACTGAAGCTTTCTTT. Translation gives CASSFSAAGGTEAFF. The chain combines TRBV11-2 with TRBJ1-1; D is uncertain. V was pared by 3 bases and J by 5 bases, with 16 bases between. CDR1 is SGHAT, CDR2 FQNNGV, per germline. The CDR3 extends over 15 amino acids.

The V gene is TRBV6-1, the J gene TRBJ2-1, with 10 bases that match TRBD2. Trimming removed 5 bases from V and 7 bases from J; junction bases left unmatched: 5. The germline CDR1 and CDR2 sequences are MNHNS and SASEGT. The CDR3 length is 14 residues. The CDR3 DNA reads as TGTGCCAGCAGTCCGGGACTAGCGCTAAATGAGCAGTTCTTC. Its protein product is CASSPGLALNEQFF.

The chain combines TRBV6-6 with TRBJ1-1, with 7 bases identical to TRBD1. The ends lost 4 bases at V and 1 base at J; junction bases unmatched: 0. The germline CDR1 and CDR2 sequences are MNHNY and SVGAGI (reference sequence). This CDR3 is 13 amino acids long. CDR3 amino acids: CASSWDRNTEAFF. The CDR3, as DNA: TGTGCCAGCAGTTGGGACAGGAACACTGAAGCTTTCTTT.

This chain links TRBV3-1 (or the pseudogene TRBV3-2) with TRBJ2-2; 10 nucleotides align to TRBD1. CDR3 length equals 16 residues. V lost 3 bases to trimming and J lost 7 bases; unmatched junction nucleotides: 8. Germline CDR1 LGHDT, CDR2 YNNKEL (reference sequence). The CDR3 here is CASSHQGTGDHGELFF. In DNA form, the CDR3 reads TGTGCCAGCAGCCATCAAGGGACAGGGGATCACGGGGAGCTGTTTTTT.

This clone has a single count. The V call is TRBV19, the J call TRBJ2-5; TRBD2 matches 7 bases. The CDR3 sequence is 13 residues long. In germline, CDR1 is LNHDA, CDR2 SQIVND (reference sequence). The V gene end was trimmed by 8 bases and the J gene end by 0 bases; junction bases not matched to a gene: 3. CDR3 sequence: CASATSDQETQYF. CDR3 coding DNA: TGTGCCAGTGCCACTAGCGACCAAGAGACCCAGTACTTC.

The rearrangement uses TRBV6-5 and TRBJ1-2; possible D gene TRBD1, 5 bases. With 4 bases removed from V and 8 bases from J, the gap between germline ends came to 14 bases. This CDR3 has 13 residues. Germline lookup yields CDR1 MNHEY and CDR2 SVGAGI. The CDR3 region is CASSSSGGSGYTF. For the CDR3, the DNA is TGTGCCAGCAGTTCCTCTGGGGGGTCAGGCTACACCTTC.

This clone showed up just once. This chain uses TRBV9 with TRBJ1-6, with 9 positions matching TRBD1. The CDR3 length is 15 residues. V lost 1 base, J lost 6 bases, and 2 bases stayed unmatched. Per germline, CDR1 SGDLS and CDR2 YYNGEE. The CDR3 reads CASSVRGQGNSPLHF. CDR3 DNA: TGTGCCAGCAGCGTAAGGGGACAGGGTAATTCACCCCTCCACTTT.